What follows are 5 T cell receptor beta chains derived from one specimen sequenced in a study of cytomegalovirus exposure and HLA in healthy donors. Generated by immunoSEQ multiplex PCR, the TCRdb table keeps only in-frame clones and is missing some. The sample records under 200,000 clones, approximately 86% being singletons. The sample was PBMCs. Receptors were obtained from a woman aged 18-29 years in good health and CMV-seronegative.

The rearrangement joins TRBV5-6 to TRBJ1-1, with TRBD1 as a possible D gene (6 bases). Germline V gene lookup returns CDR1 SGHDT and CDR2 YYEEEE. V shed 3 bases and J shed 1 base, with 7 bases lying between them. This CDR3 has 13 amino acids. The CDR3 spells CASSWGQNTEAFF. CDR3 nucleotides: TGTGCCAGCAGCTGGGGACAGAACACTGAAGCTTTCTTT. The full variable domain, completed using reference TRBV5-6 and TRBJ1-1, is DAGVTQSPTHLIKTRGQQVTLRCSPKSGHDTVSWYQQALGQGPQFIFQYYEEEERQRGNFPDRFSGHQFPNYSSELNVNALLLGDSALYLCASSWGQNTEAFFGQGTRLTVV.

The chain is built from TRBV5-1 and TRBJ2-3; 7 bases match TRBD2. This CDR3 is 14 amino acids long. V lost 3 bases to trimming and J lost 6 bases; unmatched junction nucleotides: 7. The germline CDR1 and CDR2 sequences are SGHRS and YFSETQ. For the CDR3, the DNA is TGCGCCAGCAGCTCTACCGCGGGAGAGGATACGCAGTATTTT. It is translated as CASSSTAGEDTQYF. Using reference TRBV5-1 and TRBJ2-3 for the parts outside the CDR3, the full variable domain is KAGVTQTPRYLIKTRGQQVTLSCSPISGHRSVSWYQQTPGQGLQFLFEYFSETQRNKGNFPGRFSGRQFSNSRSEMNVSTLELGDSALYLCASSSTAGEDTQYFGPGTRLTVL.

The chain joins TRBV27 to TRBJ1-2; 9 bases line up with TRBD1. This CDR3 is built from 19 residues. In germline, CDR1 is MNHEY, CDR2 SMNVEV (reference sequence). The V gene end was trimmed by 5 bases and the J gene end by 5 bases; junction bases not matched to a gene: 21. The CDR3 sequence: CASSSLSGTTGTGSYGYTF. The CDR3, as DNA: TGTGCCAGCAGTAGCTTGAGCGGGACCACCGGGACAGGGAGTTATGGCTACACCTTC.

In nucleotides, the CDR3 is TGTGCCAGCAGGGGCGGGACAGGGGGCTATACTAATGAGCAGTTCTTC. This sequence encodes CASRGGTGGYTNEQFF. The chain couples TRBV5-6 to TRBJ2-1; 12 nucleotides agree with TRBD1. Germline lookup yields CDR1 SGHDT and CDR2 YYEEEE. The CDR3 runs 16 residues. Unmatched junction bases numbered 10, after V lost 5 bases and J lost 7 bases.

This chain connects TRBV7-2 to TRBJ2-3; a possible D gene is TRBD2 (5 bases). Trimming cost V 5 bases and J 0 bases, with 12 bases left between them. Germline-derived CDR1 and CDR2 are SGHTA and FQGNSA. CDR3 length equals 15 residues. CDR3 amino acids: CASSLAGYSTDTQYF. For the CDR3, the DNA is TGTGCCAGCAGCCTGGCGGGTTACAGCACAGATACGCAGTATTTT.